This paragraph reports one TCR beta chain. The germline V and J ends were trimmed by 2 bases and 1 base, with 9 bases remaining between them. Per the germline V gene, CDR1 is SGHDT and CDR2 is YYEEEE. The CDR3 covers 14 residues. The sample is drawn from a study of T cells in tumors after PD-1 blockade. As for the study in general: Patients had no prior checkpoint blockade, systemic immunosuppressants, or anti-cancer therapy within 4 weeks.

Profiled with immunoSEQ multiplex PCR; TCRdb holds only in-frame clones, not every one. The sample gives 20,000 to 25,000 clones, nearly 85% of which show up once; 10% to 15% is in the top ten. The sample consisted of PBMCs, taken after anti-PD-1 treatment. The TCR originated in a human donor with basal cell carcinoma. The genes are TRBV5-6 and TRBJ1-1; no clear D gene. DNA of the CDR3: TGTGCCAGCAGCTTTTCAACACAGAACACTGAAGCTTTCTTT. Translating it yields CASSFSTQNTEAFF.